The 23 T cell receptor beta chains below were found in one sample sequenced in a study of response to subunit inactivated influenza vaccine. TCRdb reprocessed the RT-PCR reads with MiXCR, giving one entry per CDR3 protein. The sample includes around 200,000 distinct CDR3 sequences, about a tenth of them seen just once. The starting material was non-naive T cells sorted from PBMCs, obtained on the day of vaccination. These receptors were obtained from a man aged 50 to 59 who received an inactivated influenza vaccine.

This chain joins TRBV11-1 and TRBJ2-5; D remains unclear. This CDR3 region has 13 residues. The V end was cut by 1 base, the J end by 4 bases, with 7 bases between. Germline V lookup: CDR1 SGHAT, CDR2 FQDESV (reference sequence). In DNA, the CDR3 is TGTGCCAGCAGCTTAGGGGAATCAGAGACCCAGTACTTC. This translates into CASSLGESETQYF. The variable domain in full, completed from reference TRBV11-1 and TRBJ2-5, reads EAEVAQSPRYKITEKSQAVAFWCDPISGHATLYWYRQILGQGPELLVQFQDESVVDDSQLPKDRFSAERLKGVDSTLKIQPAELGDSAMYLCASSLGESETQYFGPGTRLLVL.

This chain uses TRBV30 with TRBJ2-3; 10 nucleotides agree with TRBD2. The CDR3 is 14 residues long. The germline V gene has CDR1 GTSNPN and CDR2 SVGIG (reference sequence). V dropped 8 bases and J dropped 6; count of bases not matched to a gene: 11. The CDR3 region is CAQTPSGRWDTQYF. The DNA of the CDR3 is TGTGCCCAGACCCCTAGCGGGAGATGGGATACGCAGTATTTT.

The sample holds many counts of this clonotype. The gene calls are TRBV11-2 and TRBJ2-3, with 11 bases fitting TRBD2. V lost 5 bases and J lost 0; bases outside the gene matches: 4. The germline CDR1 and CDR2 sequences are SGHAT and FQNNGV. This CDR3 contains 16 residues. The CDR3 DNA is TGTGCCAGCAGCGTTAGCGGGAGGGTGAGCACAGATACGCAGTATTTT. Protein sequence: CASSVSGRVSTDTQYF.

This clonotype was observed many times. The chain combines TRBV9 with TRBJ2-2, with TRBD1 matching over 7 bases. After removal of 3 bases from V and 3 bases from J, the junction contained 8 bases not matched to a gene. CDR1 is SGDLS, CDR2 YYNGEE, per germline. The CDR3 is 16 amino acids. In DNA form, the CDR3 reads TGTGCCAGCAGCGCCCCCGGGACAGAGTACACCGGGGAGCTGTTTTTT. Its translation: CASSAPGTEYTGELFF.

The rearrangement joins TRBV5-1 to TRBJ2-3; 7 bases agree with TRBD1. CDR1 SGHRS and CDR2 YFSETQ come from the germline V gene. Trimming removed 3 bases from V and 4 bases from J; junction bases left unmatched: 8. The CDR3 is 15 amino acids. The CDR3 is CASSSTTGTADTQYF. The CDR3 coding sequence is TGCGCCAGCAGCTCCACGACAGGGACGGCAGATACGCAGTATTTT.

The V gene is TRBV20-1, the J gene TRBJ1-5; D not certain. The CDR3 covers 16 residues. In germline, CDR1 is DFQATT, CDR2 SNEGSKA (reference sequence). Trimming left V 6 bases short and J 0 bases short, with 18 bases between. In nucleotides, the CDR3 is TGCAGTGCAAGGGAGGCCGGGTCAAATAGCAATCAGCCCCAGCATTTT. Encoded protein: CSAREAGSNSNQPQHF.

The chain carries TRBV29-1 and TRBJ2-4; D call uncertain. V lost 2 bases and J lost 1, with 6 bases in between. The CDR3 covers 13 residues. The germline V gene has CDR1 SQVTM and CDR2 ANQGSEA. CDR3 protein: CSVESGAKNIQYF. The CDR3 DNA follows: TGCAGCGTTGAATCCGGGGCCAAAAACATTCAGTACTTC.

This clonotype has a handful of counts. A read error may account for a junction end that differs from germline. The chain combines TRBV20-1 with TRBJ1-2; D is unresolved. The CDR3 runs to 11 residues. CDR1 is DFQATT, CDR2 SNEGSKA, per germline (reference sequence). The CDR3 spells CSARDRREALF. CDR3 nucleotide sequence: TGCAGTGCTAGAGATCGCCGGGAGGCCCTCTTC.

This clonotype was recorded many times. The chain links TRBV20-1 to TRBJ1-5; 7 nucleotides line up with TRBD1. Germline V gene lookup returns CDR1 DFQATT and CDR2 SNEGSKA (reference sequence). The CDR3 has 15 amino acids. V shed 4 bases, J shed 6 bases, and the junction held 12 bases outside the gene matches. CDR3 sequence: CSATRQGFSFQPQHF. In DNA, the CDR3 is TGCAGTGCTACCCGACAGGGCTTTTCCTTTCAGCCCCAGCATTTT.

This clonotype was observed a handful of times. The chain links TRBV15 to TRBJ2-1; D ambiguous. This CDR3 is 16 amino acids long. Trimming left V 6 bases short and J 0 bases short, with 15 bases between. The germline V gene encodes CDR1 LNHNV and CDR2 YYDKDF (reference sequence). The DNA of the CDR3 is TGTGCCACCAGTGGGGTTCTACTTAGCTCCTACAATGAGCAGTTCTTC. Its protein is CATSGVLLSSYNEQFF.

In its sample, this clonotype was seen many times. The V gene is TRBV4-3, the J gene TRBJ2-7; D is unclear. The CDR3 extends over 15 amino acids. CDR1 and CDR2 (germline): LGHNA, YSLEER. The ends were cut back, 3 bases at V and 2 bases at J, with 14 bases in the middle. CDR3 DNA sequence: TGCGCCAGCAGCCAGGCCCCGGGCCCAACCTACGAGCAGTACTTC. This gives the protein CASSQAPGPTYEQYF.

As regards this clonotype: One end of the junction is discordant with germline, which a read error may explain. The rearrangement uses TRBV7-7 and TRBJ2-1; 10 bases are a match to TRBD1. Germline lookup yields CDR1 SSHAT and CDR2 FNYEAQ (reference sequence). The CDR3 is 13 amino acids. CDR3 nucleotides: TGTGCTAGCAGCCGGGACAGGGGCTATGAGCAGTTCTTC. Its protein is CASSRDRGYEQFF.

V and J are TRBV14 and TRBJ2-1, with 12 bases fitting TRBD2. The germline gives CDR1 SGHDN, CDR2 FVKESK. The J segment lost 9 bases and the V segment lost 6 bases, leaving 6 bases of the junction unmatched. CDR3 length: 14 amino acids. CDR3 protein: CASRTSGSSGEQFF. The CDR3 coding sequence is TGTGCCAGCAGGACTAGCGGGAGTTCTGGTGAGCAGTTCTTC.

In this sample, this clonotype turned up a few times. The chain couples TRBV7-8 to TRBJ1-4; D not resolved. Germline-derived CDR1 and CDR2 are SGHVS and FQNEAQ. This CDR3 contains 13 residues. V lost 5 bases and J 4 bases, leaving 8 bases between the germline ends. The CDR3 DNA reads TGTGCCAGCAGCCCGGACCTTAATGAAAAACTGTTTTTT. This encodes CASSPDLNEKLFF.

In its sample, this clonotype was seen many times. The chain combines TRBV12-3 or TRBV12-4 with TRBJ1-1; 9 bases fit TRBD1. The CDR3 consists of 13 residues. Losses at the gene ends were 6 bases for V and 7 bases for J; bases not matched to a gene: 6. Here the CDR3 reads CASSYRGRGEAFF. Here the CDR3 DNA reads TGTGCCAGCAGCTACAGGGGGCGAGGTGAAGCTTTCTTT.

The gene calls are TRBV20-1 and TRBJ2-1; 12 bases line up with TRBD2. Trimming at V came to 3 bases and at J to 1 base, leaving 4 bases not matched to a gene. The CDR3 is made up of 16 amino acids. Germline CDR1 is DFQATT and CDR2 is SNEGSKA (reference sequence). The CDR3 protein is CSASSGTSGSYNEQFF. The CDR3 DNA follows: TGCAGTGCTAGTTCCGGGACTAGCGGGTCCTACAATGAGCAGTTCTTC.

In the case of this clonotype: A clone one base away is much larger, so this may be a read error. The rearrangement links TRBV6-2 or TRBV6-3 to TRBJ2-1; D is tentatively TRBD1 or TRBD2 (5 bases each). CDR1 MNHEY and CDR2 SVGEGT come from the germline V gene. The CDR3 is 15 amino acids. V was shortened by 6 bases and J by 8 bases, with 20 bases between the two germline ends. This chain's CDR3 is CASSGFGGAGYEQFF. DNA of the CDR3: TGTGCCAGCAGCGGTTTTGGGGGTGCGGGCTATGAGCAGTTCTTC.

Only a few counts were recorded for this clonotype. V is TRBV20-1 and J is TRBJ2-7; 12 bases line up with TRBD1. Germline CDR1 and CDR2: DFQATT and SNEGSKA (reference sequence). With V trimmed by 5 bases and J by 1 base, 12 bases remained unmatched. The CDR3 contains 17 residues. The CDR3 protein is CSALPGQGASISYEQYF. The CDR3 DNA is TGCAGTGCTCTACCGGGACAGGGGGCTTCGATTTCCTACGAGCAGTACTTC.

This clonotype turned up a few times. The chain has TRBV5-1 and TRBJ2-1, with a possible D match to TRBD1 (6 bases). There are 13 residues in the CDR3. The germline V and J ends were trimmed by 6 bases and 7 bases, with 14 bases remaining between them. Germline CDR1 SGHRS, CDR2 YFSETQ. The CDR3 DNA reads TGCGCCAGCAAGGACAGCGGTGTGAATGAGCAGTTCTTC. Encoded protein: CASKDSGVNEQFF.

The chain combines TRBV7-2 with TRBJ1-6; TRBD1 is a possible D gene (5 bases). Trimming shortened V by 3 bases and J by 11 bases, and 8 bases separated the two germline ends. The germline V gene encodes CDR1 SGHTA and CDR2 FQGNSA. CDR3 length: 12 residues. The CDR3 loop is CASSLGEPPLHF. The CDR3 coding sequence is TGTGCCAGCAGCTTGGGGGAGCCACCCCTCCACTTT.

This clonotype appeared a few times. The CDR3 DNA sequence: TGTGCCAGCAGTGGGACTAGCGGGAGGGCAGATGAGCAGTTCTTC. This encodes CASSGTSGRADEQFF. This rearrangement joins TRBV6-1 to TRBJ2-1, with 15 bases identical to TRBD2. V gave up 4 bases and J gave up 8 bases; unmatched junction bases: 3. The germline CDR1 and CDR2 sequences are MNHNS and SASEGT. This CDR3 is 15 amino acids long.

About this clonotype: Sequence at one end of the junction differs from germline and may be a read error. The rearrangement uses TRBV6-1 and TRBJ2-3; D is perhaps TRBD1 (5 bases). In germline, CDR1 is MNHNS, CDR2 SASEGT. CDR3 length: 12 residues. CDR3: CASSEDRNTQYF. CDR3 bases: TGTGCCAGCAGCGAAGACAGAAATACGCAGTATTTT.

This clonotype has just a few counts. The V gene is TRBV18, the J gene TRBJ2-6; D gene uncertain. Germline values: CDR1 KGHSH, CDR2 LQKENI. The CDR3 spans 17 residues. V dropped 0 bases and J dropped 1 base, with 10 bases sitting between them. This CDR3 reads CASSPPTVRSGANVLTF. CDR3 sequence (DNA): TGTGCCAGCTCACCACCTACGGTTCGGTCTGGGGCCAACGTCCTGACTTTC. Full variable domain (missing parts from reference TRBV18 and TRBJ2-6): NAGVMQNPRHLVRRRGQEARLRCSPMKGHSHVYWYRQLPEEGLKFMVYLQKENIIDESGMPKERFSAEFPKEGPSILRIQQVVRGDSAAYFCASSPPTVRSGANVLTFGAGSRLTVL.